Sequencing of this TCR beta chain was carried out in a study of response to subunit inactivated influenza vaccine. MiXCR, run by TCRdb on the RT-PCR reads, gives a single entry per CDR3 protein. The sample has roughly 700,000 distinct CDR3 sequences; about 15% are singletons. Study outcomes and limitations: The authors suggested that every seasonal influenza vaccination recruits few new T cells.

After removal of 6 bases from V and 8 bases from J, the junction contained 7 bases not matched to a gene. CDR1 is SGHKS, CDR2 YYEKEE, per germline (reference sequence). The CDR3 covers 13 residues. About this clonotype itself: Its antigen is currently unknown.

The chain links TRBV5-5 to TRBJ1-4; TRBD1 matches 7 bases. The source is a man between 50 and 59 years old who received an inactivated influenza vaccine. Here the sequenced sample was PBMCs from blood, taken 11 to 12 days after vaccination. The chain's CDR3 is CASTPTGSEKLFF. The DNA of the CDR3 is TGTGCCAGCACCCCGACAGGGAGCGAAAAACTGTTTTTT.